The next 14 T cell receptor beta chains were all read from a single sample in a study of identical twins. TCRdb used MiXCR to reprocess the 5' RACE reads, holding one entry per CDR3 protein. The data show approximately 500,000 distinct CDR3 sequences, around 24% seen once. The data were also submitted as part of a second study, on T cells expressing NK-cell markers.

Sequencing was performed on CD4+ T cells sorted from blood. These receptors were obtained from a woman between 18 and 29 years old in good health.

For the CDR3, the DNA is TGCAGTGCCCCTAACACCCGGGGGGCAGATACGCAGTATTTT. It encodes CSAPNTRGADTQYF. This chain connects TRBV20-1 to TRBJ2-3, with 7 bases lining up with TRBD2. The CDR3 loop spans 14 amino acids. CDR1 is DFQATT, CDR2 SNEGSKA, per germline (reference sequence). Unmatched junction bases numbered 10, after V lost 6 bases and J lost 4 bases.

This chain joins TRBV20-1 and TRBJ2-5; no reliable D call. The V end lost 6 bases, the J end lost 4 bases, and 12 bases lay between the germline ends. Germline values: CDR1 DFQATT, CDR2 SNEGSKA (reference sequence). The CDR3 sequence is 12 residues long. CDR3: CSAFRLPETQYF. CDR3 DNA sequence: TGCAGTGCCTTTAGGCTTCCAGAGACCCAGTACTTC.

V gene TRBV20-1 combines with J gene TRBJ2-1; no firm D call. This CDR3 comprises 11 residues. V lost 5 bases and J 13 bases, leaving 15 bases between the germline ends. CDR1 is DFQATT and CDR2 is SNEGSKA in the germline V gene (reference sequence). CDR3 nucleotides: TGCAGTGCTTCCACCTTGACTCCCCAGTTCTTC. Its protein product is CSASTLTPQFF.

A note on this clonotype: This is likely an artifact of a read error, given a far larger clone one base away. This sequence joins TRBV7-2 and TRBJ1-2, with D uncertain. Looked up from germline, CDR1 is SGHTA and CDR2 is FQGNSA. CDR3 length: 12 amino acids. Here the CDR3 reads CVSSLVGYGYTF. For the CDR3, the DNA is TGTGTCAGCAGCTTAGTGGGCTATGGCTACACCTTC.

The chain employs TRBV2 and TRBJ1-5; D unresolved. Trimming stripped 2 bases from V and 7 bases from J, with 12 bases between. Germline lookup yields CDR1 SNHLY and CDR2 FYNNEI. CDR3 size: 14 residues. CDR3 bases: TGTGCCAGCAGTGAAAGGCCGGGTGGCCAGCCCCAGCATTTT. The encoded protein is CASSERPGGQPQHF.

The chain uses TRBV3-1 and TRBJ2-7; tentatively, D is TRBD1 (6 bases). Germline CDR1 is LGHDT and CDR2 is YNNKEL (reference sequence). V dropped 3 bases and J dropped 2 bases, with 14 bases sitting between them. This CDR3 spans 15 amino acids. The CDR3 DNA reads as TGTGCCAGCAGCCAGGACAGCAGTAAAACCTACGAGCAGTACTTC. Amino acid sequence: CASSQDSSKTYEQYF.

Only a few counts were recorded for this clonotype. The chain carries TRBV7-9 and TRBJ2-7; 9 bases are shared with TRBD2. Trimming removed 6 bases from V and 2 bases from J; junction bases left unmatched: 11. The germline V gene has CDR1 SEHNR and CDR2 FQNEAQ (reference sequence). The CDR3 runs to 16 residues. CDR3 protein: CASRHNALAGTYEQYF. CDR3 DNA sequence: TGTGCCAGCAGACATAACGCCCTAGCGGGAACCTACGAGCAGTACTTC.

The genes are TRBV9 and TRBJ1-1; maybe TRBD1 (5 bases). V was cut by 0 bases and J by 1 base, with 16 bases left in between. Germline CDR1 SGDLS, CDR2 YYNGEE. This CDR3 comprises 17 residues. CDR3: CASSVGGTGRRNTEAFF. Here the CDR3 DNA reads TGTGCCAGCAGCGTAGGGGGGACTGGGAGGCGGAACACTGAAGCTTTCTTT.

The chain is built from TRBV7-8 and TRBJ2-2, with 9 bases matching TRBD2. CDR3 length: 15 residues. Germline-derived CDR1 and CDR2 are SGHVS and FQNEAQ. The ends lost 3 bases at V and 4 bases at J; junction bases unmatched: 3. The CDR3 here is CASSFIAGVTGELFF. CDR3 bases: TGTGCCAGCAGCTTTATAGCGGGAGTCACCGGGGAGCTGTTTTTT.

This clonotype was observed a handful of times. This sequence joins TRBV29-1 and TRBJ2-1, with a weak D call TRBD2 (5 bases). Germline CDR1 is SQVTM and CDR2 is ANQGSEA. V lost 6 bases and J 8 bases, leaving 17 bases between the germline ends. The CDR3 has 13 residues. CDR3 sequence: CSVLKGPSYEQFF. As DNA, the CDR3 is TGCAGCGTCCTAAAGGGCCCTAGCTATGAGCAGTTCTTC.

This clonotype was seen only a few times. The chain is built from TRBV11-2 and TRBJ2-1; 7 positions agree with TRBD1. This CDR3 has 18 residues. Germline lookup yields CDR1 SGHAT and CDR2 FQNNGV. After removal of 7 bases from V and 4 bases from J, the junction contained 19 bases not matched to a gene. CDR3 region: CASTTPRQGVSRYNEQFF. CDR3 nucleotides: TGTGCCAGCACCACCCCGAGACAGGGAGTTTCTCGGTACAATGAGCAGTTCTTC.

The rearrangement links TRBV5-1 to TRBJ2-7; D is perhaps TRBD1 (6 bases). This CDR3 region has 12 residues. V shed 8 bases and J shed 3 bases, with 12 bases lying between them. The germline V gene encodes CDR1 SGHRS and CDR2 YFSETQ. The CDR3 DNA reads as TGCGCCAGTATGGACAGCCGCTACGAGCAGTACTTC. Its protein is CASMDSRYEQYF.

A few counts support this clonotype. This rearrangement joins TRBV18 to TRBJ2-7; D uncertain. With 2 bases removed from V and 2 bases from J, the gap between germline ends came to 10 bases. Germline CDR1 KGHSH, CDR2 LQKENI. This CDR3 is built from 14 residues. The CDR3 region has the DNA TGTGCCAGCTCACCATTAGGCGAGGCCTACGAGCAGTACTTC. It translates to CASSPLGEAYEQYF.

Here the CDR3 DNA reads TGCAGTGCTAGTGCCGGGACAGGGGTCTACGAGCAGTACTTC. Amino acids: CSASAGTGVYEQYF. The genes are TRBV20-1 and TRBJ2-7; 10 nucleotides agree with TRBD1. The CDR3 is made up of 14 amino acids. J lost 3 bases, V lost 3 bases, and 5 bases had no gene match. Germline V CDR1 and CDR2: DFQATT, SNEGSKA (reference sequence).